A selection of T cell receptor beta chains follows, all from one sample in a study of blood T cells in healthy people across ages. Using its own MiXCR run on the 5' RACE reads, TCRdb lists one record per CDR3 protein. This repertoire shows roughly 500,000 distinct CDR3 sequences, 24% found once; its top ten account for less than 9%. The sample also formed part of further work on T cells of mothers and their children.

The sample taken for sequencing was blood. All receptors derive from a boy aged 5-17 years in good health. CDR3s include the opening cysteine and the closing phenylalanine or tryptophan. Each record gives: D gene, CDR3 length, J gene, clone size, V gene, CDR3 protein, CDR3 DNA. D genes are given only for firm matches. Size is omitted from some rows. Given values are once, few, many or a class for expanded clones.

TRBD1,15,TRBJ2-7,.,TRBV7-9,CASSLIGDRTYEQYF,TGTGCCAGCAGCTTAATAGGGGACAGAACCTACGAGCAGTACTTC
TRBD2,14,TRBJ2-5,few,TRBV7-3,CASEGRESQETQYF,TGTGCCAGCGAGGGGCGGGAGTCCCAAGAGACCCAGTACTTC
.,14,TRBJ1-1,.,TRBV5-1,CASSYRDLNTEAFF,TGCGCCAGCAGCTATCGGGATTTGAACACTGAAGCTTTCTTT
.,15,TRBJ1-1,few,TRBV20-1,CSARAFPGEGTEAFF,TGCAGTGCTAGAGCATTCCCAGGGGAAGGCACTGAAGCTTTCTTT
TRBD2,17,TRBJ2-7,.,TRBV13,CASSLGLAGGPSYEQYF,TGTGCCAGCAGCTTGGGACTAGCGGGGGGCCCATCCTACGAGCAGTACTTC
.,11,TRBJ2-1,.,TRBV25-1,CASSEGNEQFF,TGTGCCAGCAGTGAGGGGAATGAGCAGTTCTTC
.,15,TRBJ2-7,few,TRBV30,CAWSDSGAPGDEQYF,TGTGCCTGGAGTGATTCAGGGGCCCCTGGCGACGAGCAGTACTTC
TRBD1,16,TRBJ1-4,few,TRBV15,CATSSGWGTGVEKLFF,TGTGCCACCAGCAGCGGGTGGGGAACAGGGGTTGAAAAACTGTTTTTT
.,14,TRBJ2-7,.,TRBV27,CASSFEASQYEQYF,TGTGCCAGCAGTTTTGAGGCTAGCCAGTACGAGCAGTACTTC
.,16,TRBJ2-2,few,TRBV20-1,CSARETPTLPPGELFF,TGCAGTGCCCGAGAAACACCAACCCTTCCACCCGGGGAGCTGTTTTTT
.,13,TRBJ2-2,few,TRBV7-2,CASSSPRGGELFF,TGTGCCAGCAGCTCCCCAAGGGGGGGGGAGCTGTTTTTT
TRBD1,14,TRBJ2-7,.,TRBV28,CASRGQRPYYEQYF,TGTGCCAGCAGGGGACAGCGACCCTACTACGAGCAGTACTTC
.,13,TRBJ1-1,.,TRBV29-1,CSVKIGPNTEAFF,TGCAGCGTTAAAATAGGGCCGAACACTGAAGCTTTCTTT
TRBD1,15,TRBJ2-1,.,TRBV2,CASSVLTGIFYGQFF,TGTGCCAGCAGTGTTTTGACAGGGATTTTTTATGGGCAGTTCTTC
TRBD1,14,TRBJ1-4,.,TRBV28,CATHRTGEYEKLFF,TGTGCCACACACCGGACAGGGGAGTATGAAAAACTGTTTTTT
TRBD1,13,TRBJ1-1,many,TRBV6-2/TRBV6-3,CASNGQGRTEAFF,TGTGCCAGCAACGGACAGGGAAGGACTGAAGCTTTCTTT
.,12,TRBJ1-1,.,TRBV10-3,CAARTGNTEAFF,TGTGCCGCTAGAACAGGGAACACTGAAGCTTTCTTT
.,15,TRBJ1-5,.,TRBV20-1,CSARDPARGNQPQHF,TGCAGTGCTAGAGATCCCGCCAGGGGCAATCAGCCCCAGCATTTT
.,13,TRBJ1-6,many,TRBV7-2,CASSGNLGRTLHF,TGTGCCAGCAGCGGAAACCTGGGTCGGACCCTCCACTTT
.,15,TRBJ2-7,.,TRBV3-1,CASSPAEGVFYEQYF,TGTGCCAGCAGCCCCGCAGAAGGGGTTTTTTACGAGCAGTACTTC
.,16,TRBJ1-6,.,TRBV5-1,CASSFSDSSYNSPLHF,TGCGCCAGCAGCTTCAGTGACAGCTCCTATAATTCACCCCTCCACTTT
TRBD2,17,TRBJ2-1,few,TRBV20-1,CSARSSERDRFHNEQFF,TGCAGTGCTAGATCCTCCGAGCGGGACCGATTCCACAATGAGCAGTTCTTC
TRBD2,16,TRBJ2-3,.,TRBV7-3,CASSTVAGSSTDTQYF,TGTGCCAGCAGCACCGTAGCGGGGTCTAGCACAGATACGCAGTATTTT
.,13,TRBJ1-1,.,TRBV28,CASRIQAAGEAFF,TGTGCCAGCAGGATACAGGCGGCTGGTGAAGCTTTCTTT
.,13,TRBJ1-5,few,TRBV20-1,CSASTGPNQPQHF,TGCAGTGCTAGCACGGGGCCCAATCAGCCCCAGCATTTT
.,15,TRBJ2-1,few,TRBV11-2,CASSLDPVAYNEQFF,TGTGCCAGCAGCTTAGATCCGGTCGCCTACAATGAGCAGTTCTTC
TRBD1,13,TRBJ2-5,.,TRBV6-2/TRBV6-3,CASRTTGSWEQYF,TGTGCCAGCAGGACGACAGGGTCCTGGGAGCAGTACTTC
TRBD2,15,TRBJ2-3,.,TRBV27,CASSSSGLATDTQYF,TGTGCCAGCAGTTCCTCAGGACTAGCAACAGATACGCAGTATTTT
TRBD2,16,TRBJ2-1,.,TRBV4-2,CASSISAGGSYNEQFF,TGTGCCAGCAGCATCTCGGCGGGAGGCTCCTACAATGAGCAGTTCTTC